This T cell receptor beta chain stems from a study of blood T cell repertoires in COVID-19. The wider study: Sample material is recorded as cDNA or gDNA derived from T cells, B-cell-depleted T cells, or PBMCs.

Per the study methods: Amplification from reference gene primers served as the basis for estimated nucleated cell counts. Sequencing used immunoSEQ multiplex PCR; TCRdb keeps in-frame clones, though not all of them. Clone size and the V and J calls come from that table; the DNA yielded D and trimming. The table lists over 65,000 clones, more than 90% of them singletons. The germline V gene encodes CDR1 LNHNV and CDR2 YYDKDF (reference sequence). This CDR3 is 16 amino acids long. Trimming stripped 1 base from V and 3 bases from J, with 15 bases between. The sequenced sample was peripheral blood. This sequence joins TRBV15 and TRBJ1-2; TRBD1 is a possible D gene (6 bases). The receptor was isolated from a human donor in a cohort sampled during active COVID-19. CDR3 loop: CATSRAPRGPYYGYTF. The CDR3 DNA follows: TGTGCCACCAGCAGAGCCCCGCGGGGGCCTTACTATGGCTACACCTTC.